Below, 32 T cell receptor beta chains from the same sample are listed, as sequenced in a study of CD8 T cells in ankylosing spondylitis. Study-wide results and caveats: For ankylosing spondylitis blood, a TCR beta motif of under ten highly homologous variants appeared characteristic.

The antigens these receptors bind are not known. TCRdb reprocessed the 5' RACE reads with MiXCR, giving one entry per CDR3 protein. This sample has a few hundred thousand distinct CDR3 sequences, with over 15% found just once. The sample taken for sequencing was blood, either unsorted or a sorted T cell fraction (not recorded which). Receptor source: a male donor with ankylosing spondylitis.

This clonotype occurred many times. J is TRBJ2-1 and V is TRBV5-1, with 10 nucleotides matching TRBD2. The germline V gene encodes CDR1 SGHRS and CDR2 YFSETQ. The CDR3 covers 13 residues. V lost 4 bases and J lost 9; bases outside the gene matches: 4. CDR3 nucleotides: TGCGCCAGCAGCCTAGCGGGAGTCTTTGAGCAGTTCTTC. Protein: CASSLAGVFEQFF.

As regards this clonotype: Germline is not matched at one junction end, which may reflect a read error. The CDR3 spells CASSLRAGVGADTQYF. The CDR3 DNA reads as TGTGCTAGCAGCTTAAGGGCAGGGGTTGGGGCAGATACGCAGTATTTT. The chain carries TRBV7-7 and TRBJ2-3; maybe TRBD1 (6 bases). In germline, CDR1 is SSHAT, CDR2 FNYEAQ (reference sequence). The CDR3 has 16 residues. The entire variable domain, with the rest obtained from reference TRBV7-7 and TRBJ2-3, is as follows: GAGVSQSPRYKVTKRGQDVTLRCDPISSHATLYWYQQALGQGPEFLTYFNYEAQPDKSGLPSDRFSAERPEGSISTLTIQRTEQRDSAMYRCASSLRAGVGADTQYFGPGTRLTVL.

The J gene is TRBJ1-6, the V gene TRBV6-5; maybe TRBD1 (6 bases). V was shortened by 0 bases and J by 9 bases, with 15 bases between the two germline ends. The CDR3 sequence is 16 residues long. The germline V gene has CDR1 MNHEY and CDR2 SVGAGI. For the CDR3, the DNA is TGTGCCAGCAGTTACTCGAGTGTCCAAGGGGGTTCACCCCTCCACTTT. Translated, it gives CASSYSSVQGGSPLHF.

This clonotype was detected a few times. V gene TRBV12-3 or TRBV12-4 combines with J gene TRBJ1-6; D may be TRBD1 (6 bases). The CDR3 sequence is 16 residues long. Between the trimmed V and J ends, which lost 3 bases and 1 base, there was a span of 10 bases. The CDR3 DNA reads as TGTGCCAGCAGTTTTCGGGGGGCGTCCTATAATTCACCCCTCCACTTT. This sequence encodes CASSFRGASYNSPLHF.

DNA for the CDR3: TGCGCCAGCAGCTTGGTTAAGGACAGTCGCACAGATACGCAGTATTTT. Encoded protein: CASSLVKDSRTDTQYF. This rearrangement joins TRBV5-1 to TRBJ2-3; D possibly corresponds to TRBD1 (6 bases). V was clipped by 0 bases and J by 1 base, with 12 bases between them. The CDR3 has 16 residues. CDR1 SGHRS and CDR2 YFSETQ come from the germline V gene.

This clonotype was seen only a few times. CDR3 sequence: CSAHSGTGPYEQYF. CDR3 nucleotides: TGCAGTGCTCACTCCGGGACAGGACCCTACGAGCAGTACTTC. V usage is TRBV20-1 and J usage is TRBJ2-7, with 8 bases that match TRBD1. Germline V gene sequence: CDR1 DFQATT, CDR2 SNEGSKA (reference sequence). Trimming cost V 5 bases and J 2 bases; bases outside gene matches: 8. This CDR3 contains 14 residues.

This clonotype was detected once. V usage is TRBV6-2 or TRBV6-3 and J usage is TRBJ2-1; 9 nucleotides line up with TRBD2. Germline trimming cut 6 bases from V and 4 bases from J; bases unmatched to any gene: 10. CDR3 length: 16 amino acids. The germline V gene encodes CDR1 MNHEY and CDR2 SVGEGT. This chain's CDR3 is CASSLIAGVAYNEQFF. The CDR3 region has the DNA TGTGCCAGCAGCCTTATAGCGGGGGTGGCTTACAATGAGCAGTTCTTC.

V usage is TRBV20-1 and J usage is TRBJ2-5; perhaps TRBD1 as D (5 bases). V lost 4 bases and J lost 7, with 13 bases in between. The germline CDR1 and CDR2 sequences are DFQATT and SNEGSKA (reference sequence). CDR3 length equals 12 residues. The CDR3 DNA reads as TGCAGTGCTACAGGGCCCCCGGGGACCCAGTACTTC. Translated: CSATGPPGTQYF.

This clonotype was observed a few times. The V and J genes are TRBV7-2 and TRBJ2-1; the match to TRBD1 covers 11 bases. This CDR3 has 17 residues. Per the germline V gene, CDR1 is SGHTA and CDR2 is FQGNSA. With 4 bases clipped from V and 8 bases from J, the junction kept 13 bases outside the gene matches. In DNA, the CDR3 is TGTGCCAGCAGCTCCCGGGACAGGGGGAACTCAGGTGATGAGCAGTTCTTC. The encoded protein is CASSSRDRGNSGDEQFF.

This clonotype was counted many times. V gene TRBV12-3 or TRBV12-4 combines with J gene TRBJ2-3; 14 bases map to TRBD2. The CDR3 runs 16 residues. The V and J ends lost 6 bases and 6 bases, in that order; junction bases with no gene match: 8. The CDR3 DNA reads as TGTGCCAGCAGGCAGACTAGCGGGGGGGCCTCGGATACGCAGTATTTT. Its protein product is CASRQTSGGASDTQYF.

A few counts support this clonotype. This rearrangement joins TRBV7-2 to TRBJ2-7; D not resolved. The V end lost 1 base, the J end lost 7 bases, and 14 bases lay between the germline ends. CDR1 is SGHTA, CDR2 FQGNSA, per germline. The CDR3 is 14 residues long. The CDR3 DNA follows: TGTGCCAGCAGCTTAGAGCCGGGTTTGGGGGAGCAGTACTTC. Residues: CASSLEPGLGEQYF.

This clonotype was detected only a few times. The V gene is TRBV5-1, the J gene TRBJ2-1; TRBD1 matches at 9 bases. The CDR3 consists of 15 residues. The germline CDR1 and CDR2 sequences are SGHRS and YFSETQ. Trimming removed 0 bases from V and 6 bases from J; junction bases left unmatched: 4. The CDR3 is CASSLGGTGINEQFF. The CDR3 nucleotides are TGCGCCAGCAGCTTGGGAGGGACAGGGATCAATGAGCAGTTCTTC.

The V and J genes are TRBV6-1 and TRBJ2-7, with 10 bases identical to TRBD1. This CDR3 is 16 amino acids long. Germline V gene sequence: CDR1 MNHNS, CDR2 SASEGT. V dropped 6 bases and J dropped 6; count of bases not matched to a gene: 14. CDR3 residues: CASSQPSGTGVSEQYF. As DNA, the CDR3 is TGTGCCAGCAGCCAGCCCTCCGGGACAGGGGTTAGCGAGCAGTACTTC.

The chain employs TRBV5-1 and TRBJ1-6; no reliable D call. Germline lookup yields CDR1 SGHRS and CDR2 YFSETQ. The length of the CDR3 is 18 residues. V lost 0 bases and J 0 bases, leaving 13 bases between the germline ends. CDR3: CASSLVGLRSSYNSPLHF. The CDR3 DNA reads as TGCGCCAGCAGCTTGGTGGGGTTGCGAAGCTCCTATAATTCACCCCTCCACTTT.

The rearrangement uses TRBV2 and TRBJ2-1; 8 nucleotides line up with TRBD2. J lost 7 bases, V lost 1 base, and 6 bases had no gene match. The CDR3 contains 15 residues. From germline, CDR1 is SNHLY and CDR2 FYNNEI. The CDR3 loop reads CASSEVRLAGNEQFF. Written as DNA, the CDR3 is TGTGCCAGCAGTGAAGTGCGTCTAGCGGGTAATGAGCAGTTCTTC.

The chain combines TRBV20-1 with TRBJ2-5; D not certain. Between the trimmed V and J ends, which lost 0 bases and 9 bases, there was a span of 17 bases. The CDR3 consists of 14 residues. From germline, CDR1 is DFQATT and CDR2 SNEGSKA (reference sequence). CDR3: CSAREATRVGSQYF. Here the CDR3 DNA reads TGCAGTGCTAGAGAGGCGACAAGGGTGGGCTCCCAGTACTTC.

This clonotype was picked up a small number of times. The rearrangement uses TRBV28 and TRBJ2-1, with TRBD2 matching over 7 bases. The germline V gene has CDR1 MDHEN and CDR2 SYDVKM. CDR3 length equals 15 residues. Trimming removed 2 bases from V and 6 bases from J; junction bases left unmatched: 7. CDR3 nucleotides: TGTGCCAGCAGTTTAGCGGCGGGAGTGGGCAATGAGCAGTTCTTC. Its translation is CASSLAAGVGNEQFF.

This clonotype came up many times. Here the CDR3 DNA reads TGCGCCAGCAGCGTAAAGACAGGGAGCTCCTACGAGCAGTACTTC. Amino acid sequence: CASSVKTGSSYEQYF. The rearrangement joins TRBV5-1 to TRBJ2-7; 7 bases match TRBD1. The CDR3 covers 15 residues. V lost 4 bases to trimming and J lost 0 bases; unmatched junction nucleotides: 7. Germline CDR1 SGHRS, CDR2 YFSETQ.

The sample holds a few counts of this clonotype. The J gene is TRBJ1-2, the V gene TRBV28; D unclear. The CDR3 runs to 13 residues. V was clipped by 7 bases and J by 0 bases, with 9 bases between them. Germline V gene lookup returns CDR1 MDHEN and CDR2 SYDVKM. The DNA for the CDR3 is TGTGCCAGCAAGGAGGCTACTAACTATGGCTACACCTTC. Residues: CASKEATNYGYTF.

The rearrangement joins TRBV5-5 to TRBJ2-7; 9 bases agree with TRBD1. V gave up 4 bases and J gave up 0 bases; unmatched junction bases: 5. Germline loops: CDR1 SGHKS, CDR2 YYEKEE (reference sequence). The CDR3 has 15 residues. The CDR3 coding sequence is TGTGCCAGCAGCCCCGGACAGGGGCCCTCCTACGAGCAGTACTTC. Its translation is CASSPGQGPSYEQYF.

This clonotype was counted only a few times. The chain joins TRBV4-2 to TRBJ2-2; D unclear. CDR1 and CDR2 (germline): LGHNA, YNFKEQ. With 3 bases removed from V and 7 bases from J, the gap between germline ends came to 18 bases. The CDR3 totals 16 residues. CDR3 amino acids: CASSHTGAELVGELFF. The CDR3, as DNA: TGTGCCAGCAGCCACACGGGCGCGGAGTTGGTCGGGGAGCTGTTTTTT.

Written as DNA, the CDR3 is TGTGCCAGCAGCTTAGGAGCGGGGGGTCTCAATGAGCAGTTCTTC. Its protein product is CASSLGAGGLNEQFF. The genes are TRBV7-8 and TRBJ2-1; 9 positions match TRBD2. This CDR3 region has 15 residues. From germline, CDR1 is SGHVS and CDR2 FQNEAQ. Trimming cost V 1 base and J 6 bases; bases outside gene matches: 4. The variable domain in full, completed from reference TRBV7-8 and TRBJ2-1, reads GAGVSQSPRYKVAKRGQDVALRCDPISGHVSLFWYQQALGQGPEFLTYFQNEAQLDKSGLPSDRFFAERPEGSVSTLKIQRTQQEDSAVYLCASSLGAGGLNEQFFGPGTRLTVL.

This clonotype was seen at least ten times. This chain uses TRBV6-2 or TRBV6-3 with TRBJ1-4; D is perhaps TRBD1 (5 bases). The CDR3 is made up of 15 amino acids. Germline V CDR1 and CDR2: MNHEY, SVGEGT. V lost 4 bases and J 8 bases, leaving 17 bases between the germline ends. Written as DNA, the CDR3 is TGTGCCAGCAGTTCCGCCGGGACCCTGGGGGAAAAACTGTTTTTT. Its translation is CASSSAGTLGEKLFF.

A few counts support this clonotype. The chain employs TRBV6-1 and TRBJ2-1, with a weak D call TRBD2 (7 bases). The V gene lost 7 bases and the J gene lost 8 bases, with 18 bases spanning the gap. Germline V gene sequence: CDR1 MNHNS, CDR2 SASEGT. The CDR3 consists of 14 residues. CDR3 sequence: CASTREQGGYEQFF. The CDR3, as DNA: TGTGCCAGCACTAGGGAACAGGGAGGGTATGAGCAGTTCTTC.

A few counts support this clonotype. The chain employs TRBV20-1 and TRBJ1-3; D call uncertain. This CDR3 is built from 13 residues. V was shortened by 3 bases and J by 4 bases, with 10 bases between the two germline ends. Germline V lookup: CDR1 DFQATT, CDR2 SNEGSKA (reference sequence). This CDR3 is CSASPDPGNTIYF. The CDR3 DNA is TGCAGTGCTAGCCCCGACCCCGGAAACACCATATATTTT.

The rearrangement links TRBV6-1 to TRBJ1-1; tentative D call: TRBD1 (6 bases). Germline CDR1 and CDR2: MNHNS and SASEGT. V was clipped by 6 bases and J by 4 bases, with 18 bases between them. The CDR3 runs to 15 residues. The DNA for the CDR3 is TGTGCCAGCAGGCCCTCGGGGGGGCGCTCCACTGAAGCTTTCTTT. Its translation is CASRPSGGRSTEAFF.

The chain combines TRBV7-9 with TRBJ1-6, with no clear D. The CDR3 is 17 amino acids. Germline V CDR1 and CDR2: SEHNR, FQNEAQ (reference sequence). V was shortened by 4 bases and J by 0 bases, with 13 bases between the two germline ends. The CDR3 protein is CASSSQTGSSYNSPLHF. In DNA form, the CDR3 reads TGTGCCAGCAGCTCACAGACGGGGAGCTCCTATAATTCACCCCTCCACTTT.

The chain joins TRBV6-1 to TRBJ2-1, with 9 bases aligning to TRBD1. This CDR3 region has 15 residues. The ends lost 3 bases at V and 4 bases at J; junction bases unmatched: 4. Germline V lookup: CDR1 MNHNS, CDR2 SASEGT. This CDR3 is CASSETGGKYNEQFF. The CDR3 DNA reads as TGTGCCAGCAGTGAGACAGGGGGAAAATACAATGAGCAGTTCTTC.

The table lists this clonotype with a few counts. V and J are TRBV12-3 or TRBV12-4 and TRBJ1-3; the D is unclear. Deletions cut 6 bases from V and 8 bases from J, with 14 bases between. This CDR3 region has 13 residues. The CDR3 coding sequence is TGTGCCAGCAGCCGCGCGATGTCGGACACCATATATTTT. It encodes CASSRAMSDTIYF.

The J gene is TRBJ1-3, the V gene TRBV9; tentative D call: TRBD1 (6 bases). V shed 0 bases and J shed 3 bases, with 10 bases lying between them. CDR1 is SGDLS, CDR2 YYNGEE, per germline. The CDR3 is made up of 15 amino acids. CDR3 in DNA: TGTGCCAGCAGCGTAGTAAAGACAGGTGGAAACACCATATATTTT. It specifies CASSVVKTGGNTIYF.

This clonotype occurred many times. This chain uses TRBV12-3 or TRBV12-4 with TRBJ1-1; no definite D call. The CDR3 has 12 residues. Trimming removed 7 bases from V and 3 bases from J, with 9 bases in between. CDR3 region: CASKRADTEAFF. In DNA, the CDR3 is TGTGCCAGCAAACGGGCAGACACTGAAGCTTTCTTT.

The sample holds a few counts of this clonotype. V is TRBV24-1 and J is TRBJ1-2; possibly TRBD1 for D (5 bases). The CDR3 totals 14 residues. The germline V and J ends were trimmed by 2 bases and 5 bases, with 11 bases remaining between them. Germline V CDR1 and CDR2: KGHDR, SFDVKD. In DNA form, the CDR3 reads TGTGCCACCAGTGATTCCGGGACGACGTATGGCTACACCTTC. This translates into CATSDSGTTYGYTF.